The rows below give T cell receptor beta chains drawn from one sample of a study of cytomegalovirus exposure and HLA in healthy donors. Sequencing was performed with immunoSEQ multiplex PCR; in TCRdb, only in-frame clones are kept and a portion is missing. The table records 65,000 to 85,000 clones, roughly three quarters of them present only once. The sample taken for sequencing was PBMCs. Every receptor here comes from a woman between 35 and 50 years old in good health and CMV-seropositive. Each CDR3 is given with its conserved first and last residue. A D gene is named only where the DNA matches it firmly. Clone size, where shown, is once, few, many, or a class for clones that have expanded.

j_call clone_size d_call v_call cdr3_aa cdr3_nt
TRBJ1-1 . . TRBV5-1 CASSLVGRGTFNTNTEAFF TGCGCCAGCAGCTTGGTTGGTCGTGGCACATTTAATACAAACACTGAAGCTTTCTTT
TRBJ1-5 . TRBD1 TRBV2 CASSTRGQGVLSNQPQHF TGTGCCAGCAGCACGAGGGGACAGGGGGTTCTAAGCAATCAGCCCCAGCATTTT
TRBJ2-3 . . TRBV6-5 CASIAAGSRTDTQYF TGTGCCAGCATCGCGGCCGGGAGCCGCACAGATACGCAGTATTTT
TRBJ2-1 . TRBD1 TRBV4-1 CASRDRDTNEQFF TGCGCCAGCAGAGACAGGGATACCAATGAGCAGTTCTTC
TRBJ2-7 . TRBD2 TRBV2 CASSGDYPYEQYF TGTGCCAGCAGCGGGGACTACCCCTACGAGCAGTACTTC
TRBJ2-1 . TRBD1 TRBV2 CASSEEDRGVSNEQFF TGTGCCAGCAGTGAAGAAGACAGGGGGGTCTCCAATGAGCAGTTCTTC
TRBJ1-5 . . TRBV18 CASSPQGDQPQHF TGTGCCAGCTCACCACAAGGGGATCAGCCCCAGCATTTT
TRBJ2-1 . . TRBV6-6 CASSRSRATDEQFF TGTGCCAGCAGCCGCTCCAGGGCGACGGATGAGCAGTTCTTC
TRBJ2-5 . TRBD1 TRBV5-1 CASSLAGGTGDTFQETQYF TGCGCCAGCAGCTTGGCGGGTGGGACAGGGGATACCTTTCAAGAGACCCAGTACTTC
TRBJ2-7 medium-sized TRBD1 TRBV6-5 CASSYTQTGAYEQYF TGTGCCAGCAGTTACACCCAGACAGGGGCCTACGAGCAGTACTTC
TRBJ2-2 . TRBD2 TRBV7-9 CASSLLAGGGVGELFF TGTGCCAGCAGCTTACTAGCGGGAGGTGGTGTCGGGGAGCTGTTTTTT
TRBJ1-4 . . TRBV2 CASSDPWGGKLFF TGTGCCAGCAGTGATCCTTGGGGGGGAAAACTGTTTTTT
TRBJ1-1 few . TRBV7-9 CASSLVGRETEAFF TGTGCCAGCAGCTTAGTGGGGAGGGAGACTGAAGCTTTCTTT
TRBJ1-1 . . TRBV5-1 CASSLSQGQNTEAFF TGCGCCAGCAGCTTGTCTCAGGGACAGAACACTGAAGCTTTCTTT
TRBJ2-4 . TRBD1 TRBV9 CASSEGAGFLAKNIQYF TGTGCCAGCAGCGAGGGGGCAGGGTTCCTAGCCAAAAACATTCAGTACTTC
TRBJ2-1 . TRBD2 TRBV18 CASSPPSGMYEQFF TGTGCCAGCTCACCTCCTAGCGGGATGTATGAGCAGTTCTTC
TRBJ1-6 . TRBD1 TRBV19 CASSTGTGTSPLHF TGTGCCAGTAGTACCGGGACAGGAACATCACCCCTCCACTTT
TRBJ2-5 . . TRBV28 CASSSVGGLGTQETQYF TGTGCCAGCAGTTCTGTTGGCGGGCTCGGAACACAAGAGACCCAGTACTTC
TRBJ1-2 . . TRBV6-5 CASHEPPGGYTF TGTGCCAGCCATGAGCCCCCGGGGGGCTACACCTTC
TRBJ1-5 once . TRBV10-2 CASTESSGQPQHF TGCGCCAGCACCGAGAGTTCGGGTCAGCCCCAGCATTTT
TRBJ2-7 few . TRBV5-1 CASSLDGQSYEQYF TGCGCCAGCAGCTTGGATGGACAGTCCTACGAGCAGTACTTC
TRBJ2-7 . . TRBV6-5 CASRDPGTGTREQYF TGTGCCAGCAGAGACCCCGGGACAGGGACTAGGGAGCAGTACTTC
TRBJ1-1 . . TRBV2 CASREARVTEAFF TGTGCCAGCAGGGAAGCGAGAGTCACTGAAGCTTTCTTT
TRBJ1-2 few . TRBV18 CASSPTVTDGYTF TGTGCCAGCTCACCCACAGTGACCGATGGCTACACCTTC
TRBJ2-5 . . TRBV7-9 CASSLELGYQETQYF TGTGCCAGCAGCTTAGAATTGGGCTACCAAGAGACCCAGTACTTC
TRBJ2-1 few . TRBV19 CASSIDRSSYNEQFF TGTGCCAGTAGTATCGATAGAAGCTCCTACAATGAGCAGTTCTTC
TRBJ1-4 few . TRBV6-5 CASSARGATNEKLFF TGTGCCAGCAGTGCACGCGGGGCAACTAATGAAAAACTGTTTTTT